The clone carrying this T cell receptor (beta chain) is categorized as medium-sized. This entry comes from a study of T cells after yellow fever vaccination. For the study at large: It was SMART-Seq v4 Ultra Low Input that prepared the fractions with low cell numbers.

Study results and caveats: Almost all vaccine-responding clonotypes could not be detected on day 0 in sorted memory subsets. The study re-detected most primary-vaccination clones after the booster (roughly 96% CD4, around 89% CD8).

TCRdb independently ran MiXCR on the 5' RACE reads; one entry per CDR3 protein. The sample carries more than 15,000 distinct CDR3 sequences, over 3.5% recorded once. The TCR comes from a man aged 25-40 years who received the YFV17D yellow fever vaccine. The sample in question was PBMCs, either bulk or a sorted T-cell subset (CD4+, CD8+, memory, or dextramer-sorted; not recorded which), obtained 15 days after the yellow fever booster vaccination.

CDR3 residues: CASSGSGSFDNEQFF. The CDR3 DNA reads as TGTGCCAGCAGTGGTAGCGGGAGTTTCGACAATGAGCAGTTCTTC. The chain recombines TRBV12-3 or TRBV12-4 with TRBJ2-1, with 9 nucleotides matching TRBD2. V gave up 5 bases and J gave up 5 bases; unmatched junction bases: 7. The CDR3 covers 15 residues.